Following are 25 T cell receptor beta chains from one sample sequenced in a study of patients and donors after allogeneic stem cell transplantation. TCRdb recomputed calls from the RT-PCR reads with MiXCR, one row per CDR3 protein. The sample gives roughly 200,000 distinct CDR3 sequences, around two fifths of which show up once; around 10% is in the top ten. Input material: blood, either unsorted or a sorted T cell fraction (not recorded which). The receptor set was obtained from a human donor who was either an allogeneic HSCT recipient or a stem cell or donor lymphocyte infusion donor (not recorded which). It is not recorded whose cells these are; they may come from a transplant donor.

The chain is built from TRBV14 and TRBJ1-1; D unresolved. V lost 8 bases, J lost 2 bases, and 9 bases lay in between. CDR3 length equals 12 residues. Germline lookup yields CDR1 SGHDN and CDR2 FVKESK. CDR3 amino acids: CASEDNNTEAFF. The CDR3 DNA reads TGTGCCAGCGAAGATAATAACACTGAAGCTTTCTTT.

This clonotype was counted between two and nine times. The chain is built from TRBV6-6 and TRBJ1-4; unclear D gene. Trimming removed 0 bases from V and 8 bases from J, with 13 bases in between. The CDR3 is 15 residues long. Germline values: CDR1 MNHNY, CDR2 SVGAGI (reference sequence). The CDR3 region has the DNA TGTGCCAGCAGTTACTCAAGGGCGATTAGGGAAAAACTGTTTTTT. The encoded protein is CASSYSRAIREKLFF.

This clonotype was observed a handful of times. The rearrangement links TRBV29-1 to TRBJ2-5, with D tentatively TRBD2 (6 bases). The CDR3 contains 13 residues. V lost 8 bases and J 6 bases, leaving 19 bases between the germline ends. Germline CDR1 is SQVTM and CDR2 is ANQGSEA. CDR3 region: CSPTNGLKKTQYF. The CDR3, as DNA: TGCAGCCCAACGAACGGACTAAAGAAGACCCAGTACTTC.

This clonotype came up a few times. This sequence joins TRBV18 and TRBJ1-1; D might be TRBD1 (5 bases). The CDR3 sequence is 12 residues long. V was trimmed by 2 bases and J by 7 bases, leaving 8 bases between them. Looked up from germline, CDR1 is KGHSH and CDR2 is LQKENI. CDR3 bases: TGTGCCAGCTCACCAAGCAGGGATGAAGCTTTCTTT. Its protein product is CASSPSRDEAFF.

The chain combines TRBV10-3 with TRBJ2-5; no firm D call. Germline loops: CDR1 ENHRY, CDR2 SYGVKD. This CDR3 has 10 amino acids. Trimming took off 7 bases at V and 5 bases at J, with 5 bases between the two ends. The CDR3 loop reads CAITLETQYF. The CDR3 region has the DNA TGTGCCATCACCCTTGAGACCCAGTACTTC.

This chain links TRBV4-3 with TRBJ1-1; TRBD1 matches 7 bases. V gave up 5 bases and J gave up 4 bases; unmatched junction bases: 13. This CDR3 is built from 16 residues. Germline CDR1 is LGHNA and CDR2 is YSLEER. The CDR3 nucleotides read TGCGCCAGCAGCTCCTACTCGACAGGGTTTATCACTGAAGCTTTCTTT. Its protein product is CASSSYSTGFITEAFF.

This clonotype was picked up a small number of times. The CDR3 loop reads CSAEPSQYSNQPQHF. The CDR3 nucleotides are TGCAGTGCTGAACCTAGCCAATATAGCAATCAGCCCCAGCATTTT. This chain links TRBV20-1 with TRBJ1-5; no firm D call. CDR3 length: 15 residues. The ends were cut back, 5 bases at V and 0 bases at J, with 14 bases in the middle. The V gene's germline CDR1 is DFQATT and CDR2 SNEGSKA (reference sequence).

The chain carries TRBV7-9 and TRBJ2-1; possible D gene TRBD2, 5 bases. The CDR3 spans 13 residues. V was cut by 8 bases and J by 5 bases, with 13 bases left in between. Per the germline V gene, CDR1 is SEHNR and CDR2 is FQNEAQ (reference sequence). The CDR3 region is CASLSGYNNEQFF. The DNA of the CDR3 is TGTGCCAGCTTGTCGGGATACAACAATGAGCAGTTCTTC.

CDR3 amino acids: CAISESPPKETQYF. The CDR3 DNA reads TGTGCCATCAGTGAATCCCCTCCGAAAGAGACCCAGTACTTC. V gene TRBV10-3 combines with J gene TRBJ2-5, with unresolved D. CDR1 is ENHRY and CDR2 is SYGVKD in the germline V gene. V was clipped by 3 bases and J by 3 bases, with 11 bases between them. The CDR3 runs to 14 residues.

This clonotype was observed a handful of times. The V and J genes are TRBV20-1 and TRBJ1-3; 7 positions agree with TRBD1. Trimming at V came to 6 bases and at J to 0 bases, leaving 5 bases not matched to a gene. Germline V gene sequence: CDR1 DFQATT, CDR2 SNEGSKA (reference sequence). The CDR3 is 14 residues long. The CDR3 DNA reads as TGCAGTGCCCGAAGGACAGGCTCTGGAAACACCATATATTTT. Its translation is CSARRTGSGNTIYF.

This clonotype was seen a handful of times. The gene calls are TRBV24-1 and TRBJ2-5, with D unclear. Germline V gene sequence: CDR1 KGHDR, CDR2 SFDVKD. CDR3 size: 14 residues. Between the trimmed V and J ends, which lost 3 bases and 0 bases, there was a span of 7 bases. The CDR3 bases are TGTGCCACCAGTGATCAGAGGAACCAAGAGACCCAGTACTTC. Translation gives CATSDQRNQETQYF.

This chain links TRBV20-1 with TRBJ2-7, with 11 bases identical to TRBD1. The trim removed 0 bases at V and 4 bases at J, leaving 5 bases unmatched. The CDR3 is 15 residues long. CDR1 and CDR2 from the germline V gene are DFQATT and SNEGSKA (reference sequence). CDR3 DNA: TGCAGTGCTAGAGATGGGACAGGGGGACGGTACGAGCAGTACTTC. It codes for CSARDGTGGRYEQYF.

Here the CDR3 reads CAIGGRNTYEQYF. CDR3 in DNA: TGTGCCATCGGTGGCCGAAATACCTACGAGCAGTACTTC. This chain links TRBV10-3 with TRBJ2-7, with D uncertain. CDR3 size: 13 residues. Germline V gene sequence: CDR1 ENHRY, CDR2 SYGVKD. Trimming pared 8 bases from V and 2 bases from J, leaving 13 bases between.

This clonotype has only a few counts. This chain joins TRBV12-3 or TRBV12-4 and TRBJ1-2; D may be TRBD1 (5 bases). The CDR3 has 13 amino acids. Deletions cut 4 bases from V and 3 bases from J, with 9 bases between. The CDR3 loop is CASSSGGHYGYTF. CDR3 nucleotides: TGTGCCAGCAGTTCCGGGGGACACTATGGCTACACCTTC.

This clonotype has a count of ten or more. V gene TRBV7-7 combines with J gene TRBJ2-2; D unresolved. The CDR3 is made up of 15 amino acids. V was cut by 1 base and J by 3 bases, with 9 bases left in between. Germline V CDR1 and CDR2: SSHAT, FNYEAQ (reference sequence). The CDR3 protein is CASSLVNSDTGELFF. The CDR3 coding sequence is TGTGCCAGCAGCTTAGTGAACAGTGACACCGGGGAGCTGTTTTTT.

This clonotype has more than one count but fewer than ten. V is TRBV3-1 and J is TRBJ1-4, with no clear D. This CDR3 spans 15 amino acids. V dropped 2 bases and J dropped 5 bases, with 12 bases sitting between them. Germline CDR1 and CDR2: LGHDT and YNNKEL (reference sequence). The CDR3 spells CASSQLNSANEKLFF. The DNA for the CDR3 is TGTGCCAGCAGCCAATTAAACAGCGCAAATGAAAAACTGTTTTTT.

The sample holds a few counts of this clonotype. The rearrangement uses TRBV5-1 and TRBJ1-4; D gene ambiguous. Germline V gives CDR1 SGHRS, CDR2 YFSETQ. The ends were cut back, 3 bases at V and 2 bases at J, with 8 bases in the middle. The CDR3 runs 14 residues. In nucleotides, the CDR3 is TGCGCCAGCAGCTCTCTCGCTACTAATGAAAAACTGTTTTTT. It yields the protein CASSSLATNEKLFF.

The rearrangement joins TRBV10-3 to TRBJ2-1; 12 nucleotides agree with TRBD1. The CDR3 runs 15 residues. V lost 6 bases and J lost 4; bases outside the gene matches: 4. Germline CDR1 reads ENHRY; CDR2 reads SYGVKD. CDR3: CAISGTGGQYNEQFF. CDR3 nucleotide sequence: TGTGCCATCAGCGGGACAGGGGGCCAATACAATGAGCAGTTCTTC.

This clonotype turned up a few times. The chain carries TRBV20-1 and TRBJ1-1; TRBD1 might be the D (5 bases). Germline V gene lookup returns CDR1 DFQATT and CDR2 SNEGSKA (reference sequence). The CDR3 consists of 15 residues. V was trimmed by 0 bases and J by 5 bases, leaving 16 bases between them. DNA of the CDR3: TGCAGTGCTAGAGAACCCAGAGCGGGGGATACTGAAGCTTTCTTT. This gives the protein CSAREPRAGDTEAFF.

The genes are TRBV5-1 and TRBJ2-7, with TRBD1 matching 10 bases. Germline CDR1 and CDR2: SGHRS and YFSETQ. The V gene end was trimmed by 4 bases and the J gene end by 3 bases; junction bases not matched to a gene: 4. CDR3 length: 14 amino acids. The CDR3 DNA reads TGCGCCAGCAGCCGGACAGGGGGAGTCTACGAGCAGTACTTC. Amino acid sequence: CASSRTGGVYEQYF.

This clonotype was seen only a few times. The V and J genes are TRBV6-4 and TRBJ1-5; D possibly corresponds to TRBD1 (5 bases). Trimming shortened V by 2 bases and J by 0 bases, and 17 bases separated the two germline ends. Germline CDR1 and CDR2: MRHNA and SNTAGT. The CDR3 is 18 residues long. CDR3 DNA: TGTGCCAGCAGTGACCCGGGACGGCGAGACAATAGCAATCAGCCCCAGCATTTT. As protein: CASSDPGRRDNSNQPQHF.

This clonotype has just one count. The CDR3 coding sequence is TGTGCCAGCAGCCCGGGTTATACCTACGAGCAGTACTTC. Its translation is CASSPGYTYEQYF. V usage is TRBV6-2 or TRBV6-3 and J usage is TRBJ2-7; no clear D. CDR1 MNHEY and CDR2 SVGEGT come from the germline V gene. V was cut by 6 bases and J by 2 bases, with 11 bases left in between. The CDR3 is 13 amino acids.

This clonotype was picked up a small number of times. V gene TRBV7-8 combines with J gene TRBJ1-3; no reliable D call. CDR1 is SGHVS and CDR2 is FQNEAQ in the germline V gene. The CDR3 has 14 amino acids. The V end was cut by 1 base, the J end by 4 bases, with 8 bases between. The CDR3 DNA sequence: TGTGCCAGCAGCTTAGTCGCTGCGGGAAACACCATATATTTT. Protein sequence: CASSLVAAGNTIYF.

CDR3 DNA: TGCGCCAGCAGCCAAGTGGGTAGGGAGACCCAGTACTTC. Protein sequence: CASSQVGRETQYF. This chain connects TRBV4-3 to TRBJ2-5; D is ambiguous. V shed 1 base and J shed 5 bases, with 8 bases lying between them. The CDR3 runs to 13 residues. Germline V lookup: CDR1 LGHNA, CDR2 YSLEER.

This clonotype has only a few counts. V is TRBV28 and J is TRBJ1-3, with unresolved D. V lost 5 bases to trimming and J lost 4 bases, with 12 bases between them. This CDR3 is built from 14 residues. Per the germline V gene, CDR1 is MDHEN and CDR2 is SYDVKM. CDR3 protein: CASSESRMGNTIYF. DNA for the CDR3: TGTGCCAGCAGTGAGAGCCGTATGGGAAACACCATATATTTT.